One sample yielded the 13 T cell receptor beta chains listed below, sequenced in a study of T cell responses to AZD1222 COVID-19 vaccine. Generated by immunoSEQ multiplex PCR, the TCRdb table keeps only in-frame clones and is missing some. The sample has around 97,000 clones; approximately 88% are singletons. The material was peripheral blood, obtained on day 0 of AZD1222 vaccination. These receptors were obtained from an adult in good health.

The gene calls are TRBV7-2 and TRBJ2-1, with 9 bases lining up with TRBD2. Germline assignment: CDR1 SGHTA and CDR2 FQGNSA. V was pared by 3 bases and J by 2 bases, with 8 bases of the junction left unmatched. The CDR3 sequence is 17 residues long. In nucleotides, the CDR3 is TGTGCCAGCAGCTTCGGGGGAGCGGGAGGCACCTACAATGAGCAGTTCTTC. Protein sequence: CASSFGGAGGTYNEQFF.

The chain has TRBV29-1 and TRBJ2-7; D not certain. V dropped 5 bases and J dropped 0 bases, with 8 bases sitting between them. The CDR3 runs 12 residues. Per germline, CDR1 SQVTM and CDR2 ANQGSEA. The CDR3 loop reads CSVKGGSYEQYF. CDR3 DNA sequence: TGCAGCGTTAAGGGCGGCTCCTACGAGCAGTACTTC.

The chain has TRBV7-8 and TRBJ2-5; perhaps TRBD2 as D (6 bases). There are 13 residues in the CDR3. Germline V gene sequence: CDR1 SGHVS, CDR2 FQNEAQ. V was pared by 5 bases and J by 3 bases, with 10 bases between. The CDR3 loop reads CASSRASEETQYF. CDR3 in DNA: TGTGCCAGCAGCCGGGCTAGCGAAGAGACCCAGTACTTC.

V usage is TRBV11-3 and J usage is TRBJ2-1; no definite D call. Trimming removed 1 base from V and 9 bases from J, with 4 bases in between. This CDR3 spans 11 amino acids. Per the germline V gene, CDR1 is SGHNT and CDR2 is YENEEA. CDR3 residues: CASSLGSEQFF. As DNA, the CDR3 is TGTGCCAGCAGCTTAGGTAGTGAGCAGTTCTTC. Complete variable domain (other parts from reference TRBV11-3 and TRBJ2-1): EAGVVQSPRYKIIEKKQPVAFWCNPISGHNTLYWYLQNLGQGPELLIRYENEEAVDDSQLPKDRFSAERLKGVDSTLKIQPAELGDSAVYLCASSLGSEQFFGPGTRLTVL.

The gene calls are TRBV24-1 and TRBJ1-1; no firm D call. Trimming removed 5 bases from V and 2 bases from J, with 11 bases in between. This CDR3 is built from 14 residues. CDR1 KGHDR and CDR2 SFDVKD come from the germline V gene. The CDR3 spells CATSGTDVNTEAFF. CDR3 in DNA: TGTGCCACCAGTGGTACAGACGTTAACACTGAAGCTTTCTTT.

The chain uses TRBV11-1 and TRBJ2-7; 10 positions agree with TRBD2. Trimming removed 4 bases from V and 9 bases from J; junction bases left unmatched: 9. CDR1 and CDR2 (germline): SGHAT, FQDESV (reference sequence). This CDR3 region has 14 residues. Here the CDR3 reads CASSSLGPSGGQYF. For the CDR3, the DNA is TGTGCCAGCAGCTCCCTGGGTCCTAGCGGGGGGCAGTACTTC.

This clone ranks as medium-sized. V usage is TRBV28 and J usage is TRBJ2-2, with 9 nucleotides matching TRBD1. V shed 4 bases and J 3 bases; nucleotides not matched to a gene: 3. The CDR3 sequence is 15 residues long. CDR1 is MDHEN, CDR2 SYDVKM, per germline. CDR3 coding DNA: TGTGCCAGCAGTTCCGGGACAGGGCACACCGGGGAGCTGTTTTTT. It yields the protein CASSSGTGHTGELFF. Looking up the rest from reference TRBV28 and TRBJ2-2 gives the full variable domain: DVKVTQSSRYLVKRTGEKVFLECVQDMDHENMFWYRQDPGLGLRLIYFSYDVKMKEKGDIPEGYSVSREKKERFSLILESASTNQTSMYLCASSSGTGHTGELFFGEGSRLTVL.

The chain is built from TRBV9 and TRBJ1-3; D perhaps matches TRBD1 (6 bases). The CDR3 length is 17 residues. The germline gives CDR1 SGDLS, CDR2 YYNGEE. Trimming stripped 3 bases from V and 0 bases from J, with 16 bases between. CDR3: CASSAGRTEGSGNTIYF. The CDR3, as DNA: TGTGCCAGCAGCGCTGGGAGGACAGAGGGCTCTGGAAACACCATATATTTT.

Written as DNA, the CDR3 is TGTGCCAGCACCGCCCAGACGGGGTCTGCAGCTTTCTTT. It translates to CASTAQTGSAAFF. This chain connects TRBV6-5 to TRBJ1-1; D is unresolved. The CDR3 loop spans 13 amino acids. V lost 7 bases, J lost 10 bases, and 19 bases lay in between. Per germline, CDR1 MNHEY and CDR2 SVGAGI.

V is TRBV11-1 and J is TRBJ2-4; D perhaps matches TRBD1 (6 bases). The V gene's germline CDR1 is SGHAT and CDR2 FQDESV (reference sequence). This CDR3 has 16 amino acids. With 5 bases removed from V and 6 bases from J, the gap between germline ends came to 20 bases. The CDR3 loop is CASSLSQGTLGNIQYF. The CDR3 nucleotides read TGTGCCAGCAGCCTATCACAGGGAACCCTAGGAAACATTCAGTACTTC. Drawing the rest from reference TRBV11-1 and TRBJ2-4, the complete variable domain is EAEVAQSPRYKITEKSQAVAFWCDPISGHATLYWYRQILGQGPELLVQFQDESVVDDSQLPKDRFSAERLKGVDSTLKIQPAELGDSAMYLCASSLSQGTLGNIQYFGAGTRLSVL.

The V call is TRBV2, the J call TRBJ1-6; D uncertain. Trimming stripped 8 bases from V and 7 bases from J, with 21 bases between. This CDR3 contains 16 residues. Germline assignment: CDR1 SNHLY and CDR2 FYNNEI. DNA for the CDR3: TGTGCCAGCTTCGAATCATCAGGCAGACACAATTCACCCCTCCACTTT. Its protein is CASFESSGRHNSPLHF.

The chain employs TRBV6-1 and TRBJ2-7; 10 nucleotides agree with TRBD1. Germline-derived CDR1 and CDR2 are MNHNS and SASEGT. V gave up 1 base and J gave up 3 bases; unmatched junction bases: 0. The CDR3 spans 14 residues. As DNA, the CDR3 is TGTGCCAGCAGTGAAGGGGACAGGGGCTACGAGCAGTACTTC. Protein product: CASSEGDRGYEQYF.

This clone was observed a single time. V and J are TRBV29-1 and TRBJ2-5; TRBD1 agrees at 11 bases. CDR3 length: 14 amino acids. The germline V gene has CDR1 SQVTM and CDR2 ANQGSEA. Trimming at V came to 4 bases and at J to 4 bases, leaving 5 bases not matched to a gene. The CDR3 sequence: CSVVGTGGGETQYF. The CDR3, as DNA: TGCAGCGTTGTCGGGACAGGGGGTGGAGAGACCCAGTACTTC.